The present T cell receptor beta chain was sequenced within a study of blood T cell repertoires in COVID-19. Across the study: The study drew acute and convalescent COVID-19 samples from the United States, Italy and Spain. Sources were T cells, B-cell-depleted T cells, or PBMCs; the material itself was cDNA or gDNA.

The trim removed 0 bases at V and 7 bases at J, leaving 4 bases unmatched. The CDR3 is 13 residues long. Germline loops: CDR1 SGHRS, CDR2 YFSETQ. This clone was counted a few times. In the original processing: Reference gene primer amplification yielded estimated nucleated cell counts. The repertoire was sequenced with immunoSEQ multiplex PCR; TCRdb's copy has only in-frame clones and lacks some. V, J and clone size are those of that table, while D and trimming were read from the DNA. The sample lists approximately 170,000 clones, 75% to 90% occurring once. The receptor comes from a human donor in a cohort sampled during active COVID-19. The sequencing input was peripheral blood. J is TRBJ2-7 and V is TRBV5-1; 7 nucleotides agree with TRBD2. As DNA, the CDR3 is TGCGCCAGCAGCTTGGAGGGAGCGGGGGAGCAGTACTTC. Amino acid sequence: CASSLEGAGEQYF.